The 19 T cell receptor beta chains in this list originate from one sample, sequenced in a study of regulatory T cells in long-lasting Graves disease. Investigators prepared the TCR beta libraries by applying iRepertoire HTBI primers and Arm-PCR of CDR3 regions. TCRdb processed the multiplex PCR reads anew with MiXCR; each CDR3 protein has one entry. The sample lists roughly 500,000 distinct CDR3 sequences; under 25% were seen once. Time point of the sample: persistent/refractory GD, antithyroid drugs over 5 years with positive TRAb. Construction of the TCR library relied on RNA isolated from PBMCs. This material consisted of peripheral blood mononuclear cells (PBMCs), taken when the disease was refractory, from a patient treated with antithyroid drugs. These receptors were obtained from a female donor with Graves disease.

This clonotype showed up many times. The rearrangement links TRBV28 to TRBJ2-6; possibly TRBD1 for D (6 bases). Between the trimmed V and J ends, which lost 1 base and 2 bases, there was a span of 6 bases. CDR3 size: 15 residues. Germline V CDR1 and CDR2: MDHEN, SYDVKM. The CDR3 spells CASSLYRAGANVLTF. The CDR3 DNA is TGTGCCAGCAGTTTATACAGGGCTGGGGCCAACGTCCTGACTTTC.

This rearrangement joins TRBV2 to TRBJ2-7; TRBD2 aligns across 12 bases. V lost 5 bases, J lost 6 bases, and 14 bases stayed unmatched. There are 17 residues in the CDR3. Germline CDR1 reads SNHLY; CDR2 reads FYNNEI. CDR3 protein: CASSKGASSGGGSEQYF. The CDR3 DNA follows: TGTGCCAGCAGTAAGGGGGCCTCTAGCGGGGGGGGCTCCGAGCAGTACTTC.

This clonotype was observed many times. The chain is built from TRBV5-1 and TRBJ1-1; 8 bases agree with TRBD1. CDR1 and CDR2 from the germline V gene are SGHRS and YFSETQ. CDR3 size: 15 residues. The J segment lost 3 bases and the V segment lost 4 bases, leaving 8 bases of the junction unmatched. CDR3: CASSLRTGMDTEAFF. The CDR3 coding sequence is TGCGCCAGCAGCCTAAGGACAGGGATGGACACTGAAGCTTTCTTT.

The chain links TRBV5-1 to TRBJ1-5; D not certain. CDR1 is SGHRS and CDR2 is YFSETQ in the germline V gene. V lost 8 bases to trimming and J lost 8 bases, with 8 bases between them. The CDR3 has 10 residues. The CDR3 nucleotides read TGCGCCAGTTATATGGAGCCCCAGCATTTT. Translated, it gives CASYMEPQHF.

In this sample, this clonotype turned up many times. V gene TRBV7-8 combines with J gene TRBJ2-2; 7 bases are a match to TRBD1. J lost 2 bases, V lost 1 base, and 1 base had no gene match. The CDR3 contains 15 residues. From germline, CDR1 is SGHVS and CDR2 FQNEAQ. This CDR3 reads CASSLGDRNTGELFF. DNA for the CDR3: TGTGCCAGCAGCTTAGGGGACAGAAACACCGGGGAGCTGTTTTTT. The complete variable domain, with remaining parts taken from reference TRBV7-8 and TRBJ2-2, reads GAGVSQSPRYKVAKRGQDVALRCDPISGHVSLFWYQQALGQGPEFLTYFQNEAQLDKSGLPSDRFFAERPEGSVSTLKIQRTQQEDSAVYLCASSLGDRNTGELFFGEGSRLTVL.

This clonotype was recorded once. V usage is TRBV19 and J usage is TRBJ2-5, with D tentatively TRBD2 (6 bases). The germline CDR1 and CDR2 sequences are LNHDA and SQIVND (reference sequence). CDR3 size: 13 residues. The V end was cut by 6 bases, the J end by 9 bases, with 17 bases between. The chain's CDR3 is CASSSGTGAAQYF. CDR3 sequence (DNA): TGTGCCAGTAGCTCCGGGACTGGCGCCGCCCAGTACTTC.

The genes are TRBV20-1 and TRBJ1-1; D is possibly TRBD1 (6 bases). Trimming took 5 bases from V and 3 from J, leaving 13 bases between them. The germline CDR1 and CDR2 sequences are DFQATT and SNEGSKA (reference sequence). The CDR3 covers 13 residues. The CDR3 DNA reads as TGCAGTGCTCTGAGGGGGTTTGACACTGAAGCTTTCTTT. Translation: CSALRGFDTEAFF.

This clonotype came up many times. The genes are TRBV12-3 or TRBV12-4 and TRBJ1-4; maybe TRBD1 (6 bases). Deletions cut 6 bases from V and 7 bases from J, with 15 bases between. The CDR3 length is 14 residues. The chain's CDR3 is CASSRIRGSEKLFF. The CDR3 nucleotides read TGTGCCAGCAGCCGCATCAGGGGTTCTGAAAAACTGTTTTTT.

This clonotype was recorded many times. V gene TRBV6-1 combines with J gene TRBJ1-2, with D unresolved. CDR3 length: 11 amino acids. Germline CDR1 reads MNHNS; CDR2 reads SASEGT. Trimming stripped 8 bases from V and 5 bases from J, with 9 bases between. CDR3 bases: TGTGCCAGCGGCCCGACGTATGGCTACACCTTC. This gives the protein CASGPTYGYTF.

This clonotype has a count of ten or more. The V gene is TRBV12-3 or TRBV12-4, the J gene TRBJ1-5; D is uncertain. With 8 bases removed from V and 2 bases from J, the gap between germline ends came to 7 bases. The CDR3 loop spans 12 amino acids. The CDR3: CASLRGNQPQHF. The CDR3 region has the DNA TGTGCCAGCTTAAGGGGCAATCAGCCCCAGCATTTT.

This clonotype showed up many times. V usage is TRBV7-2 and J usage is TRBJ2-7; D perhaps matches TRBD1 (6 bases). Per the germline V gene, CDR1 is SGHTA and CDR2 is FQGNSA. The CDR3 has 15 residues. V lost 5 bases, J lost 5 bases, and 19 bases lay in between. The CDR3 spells CASSPRDTVGNEQYF. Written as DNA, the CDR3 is TGTGCCAGCAGCCCTAGGGACACGGTGGGCAACGAGCAGTACTTC.

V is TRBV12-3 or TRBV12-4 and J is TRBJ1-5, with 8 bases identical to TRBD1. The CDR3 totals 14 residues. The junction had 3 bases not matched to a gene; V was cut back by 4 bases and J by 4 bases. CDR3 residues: CASSSDRENQPQHF. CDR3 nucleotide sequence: TGTGCCAGCAGTTCGGACAGGGAAAATCAGCCCCAGCATTTT.

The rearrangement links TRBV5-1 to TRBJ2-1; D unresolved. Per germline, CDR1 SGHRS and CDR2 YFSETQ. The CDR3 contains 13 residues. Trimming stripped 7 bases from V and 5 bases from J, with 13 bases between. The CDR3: CASSWWGNNEQFF. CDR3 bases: TGCGCCAGCTCTTGGTGGGGTAACAATGAGCAGTTCTTC.

The CDR3 sequence: CASSTSDGLEPQHF. CDR3 nucleotide sequence: TGTGCCAGTAGTACCTCAGACGGACTGGAGCCCCAGCATTTT. The rearrangement uses TRBV19 and TRBJ1-5; D is unclear. The germline V gene has CDR1 LNHDA and CDR2 SQIVND (reference sequence). This CDR3 contains 14 residues. Trimming left V 4 bases short and J 8 bases short, with 15 bases between.

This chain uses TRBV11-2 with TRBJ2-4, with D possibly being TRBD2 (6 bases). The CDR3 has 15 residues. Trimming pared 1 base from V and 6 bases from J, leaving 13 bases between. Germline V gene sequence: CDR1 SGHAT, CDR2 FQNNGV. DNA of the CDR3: TGTGCCAGCAGCTTAGTGACCGGAGGGAGAAACATTCAGTACTTC. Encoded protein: CASSLVTGGRNIQYF.

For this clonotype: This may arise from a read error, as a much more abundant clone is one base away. The CDR3 DNA reads TGTCCCAGCAGGGGCTGGGGGCGCCGGGAGAGCAATCAGCCCCAGCATTTT. Protein sequence: CPSRGWGRRESNQPQHF. This sequence joins TRBV28 and TRBJ1-5, with D possibly matching TRBD1 (6 bases). This CDR3 comprises 17 residues. CDR1 MDHEN and CDR2 SYDVKM come from the germline V gene.

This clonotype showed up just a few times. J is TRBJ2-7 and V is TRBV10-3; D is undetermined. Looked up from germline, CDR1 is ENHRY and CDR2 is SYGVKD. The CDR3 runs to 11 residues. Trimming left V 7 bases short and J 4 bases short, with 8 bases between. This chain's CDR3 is CAIKTLYEQYF. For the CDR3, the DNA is TGTGCCATCAAGACCTTATACGAGCAGTACTTC.

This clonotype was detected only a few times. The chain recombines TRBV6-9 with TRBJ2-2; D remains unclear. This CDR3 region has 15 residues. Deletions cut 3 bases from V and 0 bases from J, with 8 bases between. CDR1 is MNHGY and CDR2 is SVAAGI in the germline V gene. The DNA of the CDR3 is TGTGCCAGCAGTTACAGGCAGGCGAACACCGGGGAGCTGTTTTTT. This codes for CASSYRQANTGELFF.

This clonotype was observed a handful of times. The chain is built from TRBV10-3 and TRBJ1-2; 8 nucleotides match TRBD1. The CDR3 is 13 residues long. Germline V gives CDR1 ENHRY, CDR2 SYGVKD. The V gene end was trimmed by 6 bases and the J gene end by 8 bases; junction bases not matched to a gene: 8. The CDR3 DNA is TGTGCCATCAGCCAGACAGGGGACGGAGGCTACACCTTC. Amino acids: CAISQTGDGGYTF.